Presented here are 6 T cell receptor beta chains from one specimen sequenced in a study of post-analysis software for immune sequencing data. These receptors have no known antigen. Study-level findings and limits: Patients had higher frequencies than controls of a few TRBV segments, including TRBV5-6, TRBV5-1 and TRBV20-1.

Incorporated into the TCR beta cDNA libraries were unique molecular identifiers, which served to reduce PCR and sequencing biases. TCRdb fed the PCR reads into MiXCR, producing one record per CDR3 protein. The data hold about 810,000 distinct CDR3 sequences, with around 50% observed a single time. Source material: blood. These receptors all stem from a girl under 18 with multiple sclerosis.

The CDR3 reads CAIRGQGAETEAFF. CDR3 DNA: TGTGCCATCAGAGGACAGGGGGCTGAGACTGAAGCTTTCTTT. The J gene is TRBJ1-1, the V gene TRBV10-3; 11 bases fit TRBD1. Germline-derived CDR1 and CDR2 are ENHRY and SYGVKD. J gave up 5 bases and V 6 bases, and 5 bases lay outside the gene matches. The CDR3 sequence is 14 residues long.

The chain links TRBV20-1 to TRBJ2-3; 8 nucleotides match TRBD2. Trimming removed 2 bases from V and 2 bases from J; junction bases left unmatched: 9. Germline V lookup: CDR1 DFQATT, CDR2 SNEGSKA (reference sequence). The CDR3 loop spans 16 amino acids. CDR3 protein: CSARNLPAGATDTQYF. CDR3 DNA sequence: TGCAGTGCTAGAAACCTCCCAGCGGGGGCCACAGATACGCAGTATTTT.

The chain carries TRBV12-3 or TRBV12-4 and TRBJ1-5; TRBD1 agrees at 7 bases. V lost 2 bases, J lost 3 bases, and 4 bases stayed unmatched. This CDR3 has 15 residues. The CDR3: CASSLRDSYNQPQHF. In DNA, the CDR3 is TGTGCCAGCAGTTTAAGGGACAGCTACAATCAGCCCCAGCATTTT.

The rearrangement links TRBV29-1 to TRBJ2-3, with D maybe TRBD1 (7 bases). V gave up 3 bases and J gave up 4 bases, with 14 bases separating them. The germline gives CDR1 SQVTM, CDR2 ANQGSEA. The CDR3 is 14 residues long. The DNA for the CDR3 is TGCAGCGTTGAGGAGGGGGCGAAGTCAGATACGCAGTATTTT. Translation gives CSVEEGAKSDTQYF.

The CDR3 sequence is CASSYQVRNEQFF. The CDR3 DNA sequence: TGTGCCAGCAGTTACCAGGTTCGCAATGAGCAGTTCTTC. The chain is built from TRBV6-2 or TRBV6-3 and TRBJ2-1, with D unclear. The germline V gene encodes CDR1 MNHEY and CDR2 SVGEGT. The V end lost 2 bases, the J end lost 6 bases, and 8 bases lay between the germline ends. The CDR3 is 13 residues long.

The gene calls are TRBV12-3 or TRBV12-4 and TRBJ2-2; possibly TRBD2 for D (7 bases). V was trimmed by 3 bases and J by 6 bases, leaving 14 bases between them. This CDR3 region has 15 residues. For the CDR3, the DNA is TGTGCCAGCAGTTTTTATAGGGGGGGACCCGGGGAGCTGTTTTTT. The encoded protein is CASSFYRGGPGELFF.